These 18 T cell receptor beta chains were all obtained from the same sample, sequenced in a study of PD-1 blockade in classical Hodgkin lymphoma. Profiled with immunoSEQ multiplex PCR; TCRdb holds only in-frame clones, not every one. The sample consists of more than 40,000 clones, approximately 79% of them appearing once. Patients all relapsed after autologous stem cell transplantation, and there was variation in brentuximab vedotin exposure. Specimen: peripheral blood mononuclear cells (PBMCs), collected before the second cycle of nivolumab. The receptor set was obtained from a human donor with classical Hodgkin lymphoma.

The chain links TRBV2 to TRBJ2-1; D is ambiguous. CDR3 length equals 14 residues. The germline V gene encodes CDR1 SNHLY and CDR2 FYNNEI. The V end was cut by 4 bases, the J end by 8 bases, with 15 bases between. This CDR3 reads CASSVEASVDEQFF. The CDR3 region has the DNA TGTGCCAGCAGTGTTGAAGCATCCGTTGATGAGCAGTTCTTC.

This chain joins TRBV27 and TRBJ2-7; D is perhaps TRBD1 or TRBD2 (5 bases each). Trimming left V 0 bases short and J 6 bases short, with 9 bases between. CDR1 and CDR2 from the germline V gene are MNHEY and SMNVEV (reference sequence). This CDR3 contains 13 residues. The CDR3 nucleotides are TGTGCCAGCAGTTTATCGGGACGGGTCGAGCAGTACTTC. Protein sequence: CASSLSGRVEQYF.

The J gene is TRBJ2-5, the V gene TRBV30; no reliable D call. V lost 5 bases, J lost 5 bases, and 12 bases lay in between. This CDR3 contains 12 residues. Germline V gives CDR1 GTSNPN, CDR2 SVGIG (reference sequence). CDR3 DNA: TGTGCCTGGGATATGGGTGGGGAGACCCAGTACTTC. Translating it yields CAWDMGGETQYF.

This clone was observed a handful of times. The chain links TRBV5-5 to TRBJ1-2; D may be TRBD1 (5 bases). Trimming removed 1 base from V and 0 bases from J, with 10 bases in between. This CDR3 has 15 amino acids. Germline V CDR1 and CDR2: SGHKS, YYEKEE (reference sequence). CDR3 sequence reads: CASSLRGDPNYGYTF. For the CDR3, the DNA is TGTGCCAGCAGCTTGCGGGGGGACCCTAACTATGGCTACACCTTC.

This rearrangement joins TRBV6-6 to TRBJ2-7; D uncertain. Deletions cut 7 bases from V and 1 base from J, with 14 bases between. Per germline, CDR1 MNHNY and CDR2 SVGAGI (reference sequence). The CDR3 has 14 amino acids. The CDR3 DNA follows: TGTGCCAGCACCAAGACGGAAATTTCCTACGAGCAGTACTTC. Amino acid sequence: CASTKTEISYEQYF.

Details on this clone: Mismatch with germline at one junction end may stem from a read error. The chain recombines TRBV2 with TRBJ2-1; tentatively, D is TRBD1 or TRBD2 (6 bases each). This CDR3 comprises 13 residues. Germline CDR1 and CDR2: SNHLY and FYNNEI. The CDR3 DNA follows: TGTGCCAGCAGTGAAGCTAGCGGAGGGGGATTCGTCTTC. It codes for CASSEASGGGFVF.

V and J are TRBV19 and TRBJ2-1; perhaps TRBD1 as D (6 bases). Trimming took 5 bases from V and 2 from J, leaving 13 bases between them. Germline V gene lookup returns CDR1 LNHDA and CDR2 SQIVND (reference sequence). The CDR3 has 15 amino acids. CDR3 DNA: TGTGCCAGTAGTCCACGGACAGACCCCTACAATGAGCAGTTCTTC. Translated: CASSPRTDPYNEQFF. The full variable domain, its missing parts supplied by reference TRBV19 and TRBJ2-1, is DGGITQSPKYLFRKEGQNVTLSCEQNLNHDAMYWYRQDPGQGLRLIYYSQIVNDFQKGDIAEGYSVSREKKESFPLTVTSAQKNPTAFYLCASSPRTDPYNEQFFGPGTRLTVL.

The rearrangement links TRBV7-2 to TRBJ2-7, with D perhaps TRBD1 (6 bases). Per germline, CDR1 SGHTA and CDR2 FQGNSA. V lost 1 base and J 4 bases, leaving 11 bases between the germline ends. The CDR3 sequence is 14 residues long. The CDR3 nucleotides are TGTGCCAGCAGCTTAGTACAGGGAAGGTACGAGCAGTACTTC. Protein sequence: CASSLVQGRYEQYF.

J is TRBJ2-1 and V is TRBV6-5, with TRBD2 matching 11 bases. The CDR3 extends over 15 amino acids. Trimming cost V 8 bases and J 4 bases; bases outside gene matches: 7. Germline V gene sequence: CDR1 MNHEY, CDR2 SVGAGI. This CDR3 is CASSPGLADYNEQFF. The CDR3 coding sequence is TGTGCCAGCTCGCCGGGACTAGCGGATTACAATGAGCAGTTCTTC.

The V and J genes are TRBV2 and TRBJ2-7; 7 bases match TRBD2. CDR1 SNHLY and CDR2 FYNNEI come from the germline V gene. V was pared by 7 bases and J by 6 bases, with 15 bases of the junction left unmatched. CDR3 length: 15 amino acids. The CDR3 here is CASKPRETVLTEQYF. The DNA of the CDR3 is TGTGCCAGCAAGCCGCGGGAGACGGTCCTTACCGAGCAGTACTTC. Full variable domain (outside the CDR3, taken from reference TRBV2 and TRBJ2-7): EPEVTQTPSHQVTQMGQEVILRCVPISNHLYFYWYRQILGQKVEFLVSFYNNEISEKSEIFDDQFSVERPDGSNFTLKIRSTKLEDSAMYFCASKPRETVLTEQYFGPGTRLTVT.

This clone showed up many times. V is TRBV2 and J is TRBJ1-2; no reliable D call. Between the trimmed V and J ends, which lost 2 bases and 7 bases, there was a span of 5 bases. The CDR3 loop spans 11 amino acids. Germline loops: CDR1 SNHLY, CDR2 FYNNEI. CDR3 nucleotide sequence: TGTGCCAGCAGTGAAAACAGTGGCTACACCTTC. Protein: CASSENSGYTF.

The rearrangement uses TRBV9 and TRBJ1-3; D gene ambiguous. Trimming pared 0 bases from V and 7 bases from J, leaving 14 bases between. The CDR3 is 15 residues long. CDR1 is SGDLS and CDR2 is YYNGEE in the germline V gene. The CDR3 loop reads CASSVGGVTVNTIYF. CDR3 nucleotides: TGTGCCAGCAGCGTAGGTGGGGTAACAGTGAACACCATATATTTT.

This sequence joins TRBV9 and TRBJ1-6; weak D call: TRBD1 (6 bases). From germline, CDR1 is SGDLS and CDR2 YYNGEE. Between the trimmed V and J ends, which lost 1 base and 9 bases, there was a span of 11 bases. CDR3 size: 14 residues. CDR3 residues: CASSVIGGSSPLHF. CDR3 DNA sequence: TGTGCCAGCAGCGTAATAGGGGGAAGTTCACCCCTCCACTTT.

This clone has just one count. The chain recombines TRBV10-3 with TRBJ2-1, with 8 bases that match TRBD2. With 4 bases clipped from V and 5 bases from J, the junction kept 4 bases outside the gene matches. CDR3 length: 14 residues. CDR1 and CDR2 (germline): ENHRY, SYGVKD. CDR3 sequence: CAISVSGINNEQFF. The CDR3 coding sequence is TGTGCCATCAGTGTTAGCGGGATAAACAATGAGCAGTTCTTC.

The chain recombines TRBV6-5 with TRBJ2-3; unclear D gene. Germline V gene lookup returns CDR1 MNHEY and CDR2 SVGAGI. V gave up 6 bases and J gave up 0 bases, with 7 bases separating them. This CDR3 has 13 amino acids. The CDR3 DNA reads TGTGCCAGCAGGGCCAAGAGCACAGATACGCAGTATTTT. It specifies CASRAKSTDTQYF.

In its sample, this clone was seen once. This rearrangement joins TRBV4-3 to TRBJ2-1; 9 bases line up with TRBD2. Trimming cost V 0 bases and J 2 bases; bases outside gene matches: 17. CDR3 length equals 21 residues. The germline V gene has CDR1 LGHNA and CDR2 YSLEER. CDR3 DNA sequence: TGCGCCAGCAGCCAAGATCGGGCAGGGGCCCCGACTAGCGGAACCTACAATGAGCAGTTCTTC. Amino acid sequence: CASSQDRAGAPTSGTYNEQFF.

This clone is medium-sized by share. The CDR3: CASSLDRGDEQYF. The CDR3 DNA reads as TGTGCCAGCAGCTTAGACAGGGGCGACGAGCAGTACTTC. This rearrangement joins TRBV7-9 to TRBJ2-7; 7 bases are a match to TRBD1. The CDR3 covers 13 residues. V lost 1 base and J lost 5; bases outside the gene matches: 2. Germline V lookup: CDR1 SEHNR, CDR2 FQNEAQ (reference sequence).

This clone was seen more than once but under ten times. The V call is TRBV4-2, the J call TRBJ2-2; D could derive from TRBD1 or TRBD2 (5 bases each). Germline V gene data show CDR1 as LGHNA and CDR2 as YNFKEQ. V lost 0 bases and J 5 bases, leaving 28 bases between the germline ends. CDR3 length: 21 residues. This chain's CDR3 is CASSQDPGTGFRAPITGELFF. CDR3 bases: TGTGCCAGCAGCCAAGACCCCGGGACCGGTTTTAGGGCGCCGATTACCGGGGAGCTGTTTTTT.